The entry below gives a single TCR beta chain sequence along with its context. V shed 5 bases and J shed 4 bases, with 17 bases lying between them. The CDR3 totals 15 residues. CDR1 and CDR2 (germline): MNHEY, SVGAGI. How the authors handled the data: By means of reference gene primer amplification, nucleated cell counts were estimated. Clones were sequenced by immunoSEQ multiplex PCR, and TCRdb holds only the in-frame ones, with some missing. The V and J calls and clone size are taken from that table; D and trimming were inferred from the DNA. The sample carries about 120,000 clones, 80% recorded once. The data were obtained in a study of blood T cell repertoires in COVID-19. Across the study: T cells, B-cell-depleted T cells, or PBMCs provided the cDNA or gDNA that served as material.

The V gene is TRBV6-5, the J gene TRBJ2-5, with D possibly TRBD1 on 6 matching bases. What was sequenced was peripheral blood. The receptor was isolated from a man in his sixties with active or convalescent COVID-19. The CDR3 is CASSQVGANRETQYF. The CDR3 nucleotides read TGTGCCAGCAGTCAGGTGGGGGCGAATCGAGAGACCCAGTACTTC.